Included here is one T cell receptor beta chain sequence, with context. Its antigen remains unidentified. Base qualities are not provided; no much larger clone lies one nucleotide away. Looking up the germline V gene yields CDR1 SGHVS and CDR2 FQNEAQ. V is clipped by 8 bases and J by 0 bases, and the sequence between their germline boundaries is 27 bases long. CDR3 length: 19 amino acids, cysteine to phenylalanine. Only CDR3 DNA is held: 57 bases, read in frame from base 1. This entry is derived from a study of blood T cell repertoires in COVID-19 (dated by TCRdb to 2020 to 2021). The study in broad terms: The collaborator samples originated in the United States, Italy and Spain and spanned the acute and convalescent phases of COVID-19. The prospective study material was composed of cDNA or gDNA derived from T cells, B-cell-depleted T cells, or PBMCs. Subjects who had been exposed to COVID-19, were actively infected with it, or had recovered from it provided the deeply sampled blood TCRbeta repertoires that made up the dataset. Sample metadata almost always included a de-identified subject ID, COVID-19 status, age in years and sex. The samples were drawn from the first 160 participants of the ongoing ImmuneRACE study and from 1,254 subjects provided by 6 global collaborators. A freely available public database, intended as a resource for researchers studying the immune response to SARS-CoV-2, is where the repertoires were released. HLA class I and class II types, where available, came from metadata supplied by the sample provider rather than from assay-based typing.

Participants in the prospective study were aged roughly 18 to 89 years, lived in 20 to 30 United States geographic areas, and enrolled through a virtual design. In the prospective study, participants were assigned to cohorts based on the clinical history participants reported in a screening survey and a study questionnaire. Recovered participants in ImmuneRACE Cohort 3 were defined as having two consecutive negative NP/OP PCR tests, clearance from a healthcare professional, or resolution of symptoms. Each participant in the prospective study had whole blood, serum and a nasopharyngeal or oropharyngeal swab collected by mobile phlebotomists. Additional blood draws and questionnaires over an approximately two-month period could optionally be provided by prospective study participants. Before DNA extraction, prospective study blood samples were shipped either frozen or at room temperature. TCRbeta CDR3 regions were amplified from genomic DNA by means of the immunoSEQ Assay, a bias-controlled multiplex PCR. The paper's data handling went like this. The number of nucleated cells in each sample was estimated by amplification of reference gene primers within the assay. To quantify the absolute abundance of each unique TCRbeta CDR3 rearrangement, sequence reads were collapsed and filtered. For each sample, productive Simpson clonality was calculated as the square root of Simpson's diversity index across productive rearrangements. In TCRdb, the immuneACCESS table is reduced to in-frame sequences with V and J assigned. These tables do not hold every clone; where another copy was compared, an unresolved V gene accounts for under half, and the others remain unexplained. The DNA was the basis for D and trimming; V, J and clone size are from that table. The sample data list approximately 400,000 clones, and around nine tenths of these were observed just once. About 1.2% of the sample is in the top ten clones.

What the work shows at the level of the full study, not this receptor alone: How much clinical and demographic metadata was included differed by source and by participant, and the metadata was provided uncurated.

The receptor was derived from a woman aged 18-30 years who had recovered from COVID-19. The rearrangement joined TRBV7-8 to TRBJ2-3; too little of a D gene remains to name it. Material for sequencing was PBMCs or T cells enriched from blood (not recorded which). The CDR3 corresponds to CASQILQLPLSASTDTQYF. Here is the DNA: TGTGCCAGCCAAATATTACAGCTACCCCTCAGTGCTAGCACAGATACGCAGTATTTT.